Following are 23 T cell receptor beta chains from one sample sequenced in a study of a mutant IDH1 vaccine in newly diagnosed glioma. These receptors have no known antigen. As to time point: week 35, safety follow-up. Vaccination comprised doses that each held 300 ug of mutant IDH1 20-mer peptide, plus topical imiquimod. Generated by immunoSEQ multiplex PCR, the TCRdb table keeps only in-frame clones and is missing some. This sample has 40,000 to 50,000 clones; 85% to 90% occur once, and the top ten carry around 1.5%. Sample: PBMCs, taken from a glioma patient whose treatment included an IDH1 peptide vaccine. Every receptor here comes from a man aged 40-49 years with glioma.

This clone was seen once. Here the CDR3 reads CASSAGTGPYEQYF. CDR3 sequence (DNA): TGTGCCAGTAGTGCCGGGACAGGACCCTACGAGCAGTACTTC. The V call is TRBV19, the J call TRBJ2-7; 8 positions agree with TRBD1. Germline V gives CDR1 LNHDA, CDR2 SQIVND (reference sequence). J gave up 2 bases and V 5 bases, and 5 bases lay outside the gene matches. The CDR3 is 14 amino acids.

V is TRBV10-3 and J is TRBJ2-7, with D possibly being TRBD2 (5 bases). The V end was cut by 0 bases, the J end by 4 bases, with 13 bases between. Germline CDR1 reads ENHRY; CDR2 reads SYGVKD. The CDR3 contains 15 residues. The CDR3 DNA sequence: TGTGCCATCAGTGAGTCGGCCGAGGGCTTTTACGAGCAGTACTTC. The encoded protein is CAISESAEGFYEQYF.

As for this clone: At one of its ends the junction is not consistent with the germline gene, which may arise from a read error. The chain couples TRBV6-1 to TRBJ2-7; D perhaps matches TRBD1 (6 bases). The CDR3 covers 13 residues. The germline V gene has CDR1 MNHNS and CDR2 SASEGT. The CDR3 DNA follows: TGTGCCAGCAGTGAATCTCAAGTTCAGGGGCCAATTTTC. Its translation: CASSESQVQGPIF.

This clone has only a few counts. The chain combines TRBV7-1 with TRBJ2-6; a weak D match, TRBD1 (5 bases). TRBV7-1 is filed as an ORF, its function uncertain. This CDR3 is built from 18 residues. V lost 5 bases to trimming and J lost 5 bases, with 22 bases between them. The chain's CDR3 is CASSGNRRGQSRANVLTF. The CDR3 coding sequence is TGTGCCAGCAGCGGTAATAGACGAGGACAAAGTCGGGCCAACGTCCTGACTTTC.

The gene calls are TRBV7-6 and TRBJ1-5; no reliable D call. Germline V gives CDR1 SGHVS, CDR2 FNYEAQ. CDR3 length equals 13 residues. Trimming removed 5 bases from V and 6 bases from J, with 11 bases in between. CDR3 DNA: TGTGCCAGCAGCCTCACGTCCGGTCAGCCCCAGCATTTT. It specifies CASSLTSGQPQHF.

The chain couples TRBV7-3 to TRBJ2-7; a possible D gene is TRBD1 (6 bases). Germline V gene data show CDR1 as SGHTA and CDR2 as FQGTGA. Trimming removed 2 bases from V and 5 bases from J, with 10 bases in between. CDR3 size: 13 residues. The CDR3 bases are TGTGCCAGCAGCTTAGGACAGCCGAACGAGCAGTACTTC. This codes for CASSLGQPNEQYF.

For the CDR3, the DNA is TGTGCCAGTAGCCCCAGCTTTAGCACAGATACGCAGTATTTT. It translates to CASSPSFSTDTQYF. The chain is built from TRBV19 and TRBJ2-3; D is ambiguous. The CDR3 totals 14 residues. Deletions cut 6 bases from V and 0 bases from J, with 10 bases between. The V gene's germline CDR1 is LNHDA and CDR2 SQIVND (reference sequence).

The chain uses TRBV27 and TRBJ2-7; tentative D call: TRBD2 (6 bases). CDR1 and CDR2 (germline): MNHEY, SMNVEV (reference sequence). Trimming took off 2 bases at V and 4 bases at J, with 12 bases between the two ends. This CDR3 comprises 14 residues. The CDR3 DNA sequence: TGTGCCAGCAGTTTAGCGGCGGGGCTGTACGAGCAGTACTTC. Its protein is CASSLAAGLYEQYF.

The V call is TRBV4-1, the J call TRBJ2-5; D is possibly TRBD1 or TRBD2 (5 bases each). Trimming removed 4 bases from V and 3 bases from J, with 21 bases in between. CDR3 length: 17 amino acids. CDR1 and CDR2 (germline): MGHRA, YSYEKL. The CDR3: CASSRNIQGVAKETQYF. CDR3 DNA: TGCGCCAGCAGCCGAAACATTCAGGGAGTAGCCAAAGAGACCCAGTACTTC.

A single count supports this clone. The chain carries TRBV28 and TRBJ2-3; TRBD2 agrees at 11 bases. The CDR3 runs to 18 residues. V lost 1 base, J lost 2 bases, and 8 bases stayed unmatched. The germline gives CDR1 MDHEN, CDR2 SYDVKM. The CDR3 sequence is CASSLSRTSGSFTDTQYF. As DNA, the CDR3 is TGTGCCAGCAGTTTATCCAGGACTAGCGGGTCCTTCACAGATACGCAGTATTTT.

This clone showed up just once. The chain uses TRBV4-3 and TRBJ2-1, with 7 bases identical to TRBD1. The V gene's germline CDR1 is LGHNA and CDR2 YSLEER. This CDR3 has 16 residues. Trimming cost V 0 bases and J 6 bases; bases outside gene matches: 8. The CDR3 region is CASSQDGAGGTNEQFF. DNA for the CDR3: TGCGCCAGCAGCCAAGATGGGGCAGGGGGTACCAATGAGCAGTTCTTC.

CDR3 DNA sequence: TGTGCCAGCAGCTTGTACAGGGTCAATGAGCAGTTCTTC. Translating it yields CASSLYRVNEQFF. V is TRBV5-5 and J is TRBJ2-1, with D possibly matching TRBD1 (6 bases). V was trimmed by 1 base and J by 6 bases, leaving 8 bases between them. The germline CDR1 and CDR2 sequences are SGHKS and YYEKEE (reference sequence). The CDR3 contains 13 residues.

This clone was detected once. A read error may produce the germline difference seen at one junction end. This rearrangement joins TRBV6-4 to TRBJ1-1, with 9 bases that match TRBD1. CDR3 length: 15 amino acids. The germline gives CDR1 MRHNA, CDR2 SNTAGT. Here the CDR3 DNA reads TGTGCCAGCTTCCCCTCGACAGGGGGGAACGCTGAAGCTTTCTTT. Translation: CASFPSTGGNAEAFF.

V gene TRBV30 combines with J gene TRBJ2-7; 9 bases fit TRBD2. The J segment lost 2 bases and the V segment lost 2 bases, leaving 1 base of the junction unmatched. Germline V gives CDR1 GTSNPN, CDR2 SVGIG (reference sequence). This CDR3 comprises 13 residues. The CDR3 sequence: CAWSSGGTYEQYV. The CDR3 region has the DNA TGTGCCTGGAGTAGCGGGGGGACCTACGAGCAGTACGTC.

V gene TRBV6-1 combines with J gene TRBJ2-7; the match to TRBD1 covers 9 bases. There are 15 residues in the CDR3. Per germline, CDR1 MNHNS and CDR2 SASEGT. Unmatched junction bases numbered 13, after V lost 7 bases and J lost 6 bases. The CDR3 bases are TGTGCCAGCAAATATTCCGGGACAGGGAAGGGCGAGCAGTACTTC. Its translation is CASKYSGTGKGEQYF.

This chain uses TRBV28 with TRBJ2-3; D perhaps matches TRBD2 (6 bases). Trimming shortened V by 5 bases and J by 1 base, and 13 bases separated the two germline ends. The CDR3 contains 15 residues. CDR1 MDHEN and CDR2 SYDVKM come from the germline V gene. The CDR3, as DNA: TGTGCCAGCAGTCCTTTCAAGCGGGGCACAGATACGCAGTATTTT. It codes for CASSPFKRGTDTQYF.

The chain employs TRBV30 and TRBJ1-2; TRBD1 matches 7 bases. Unmatched junction bases numbered 11, after V lost 1 base and J lost 3 bases. This CDR3 comprises 16 residues. Germline V gives CDR1 GTSNPN, CDR2 SVGIG (reference sequence). The CDR3 region is CAWSATGTVIYYGYTF. The CDR3 DNA reads TGTGCCTGGAGTGCAACCGGGACAGTCATATACTATGGCTACACCTTC.

This clone was observed a single time. V is TRBV15 and J is TRBJ1-2; 10 bases fit TRBD1. In germline, CDR1 is LNHNV, CDR2 YYDKDF (reference sequence). The V gene end was trimmed by 5 bases and the J gene end by 5 bases; junction bases not matched to a gene: 5. The CDR3 is 14 residues long. The CDR3 nucleotides read TGTGCCACCAGCCCGGACAGGGGGGTGTATGGCTACACCTTC. It codes for CATSPDRGVYGYTF.

Notes on this clone: A junction end diverges from the germline sequence, so it may reflect a read error. This sequence joins TRBV7-7 and TRBJ2-2, with D tentatively TRBD1 (7 bases). Germline V CDR1 and CDR2: SSHAT, FNYEAQ (reference sequence). This CDR3 spans 13 amino acids. The CDR3 spells CASSFRGAGELFF. CDR3 coding DNA: TGTGCTAGCAGCTTCAGGGGGGCCGGGGAGCTGTTTTTT. The variable domain in full, with the rest retrieved from reference TRBV7-7 and TRBJ2-2, is GAGVSQSPRYKVTKRGQDVTLRCDPISSHATLYWYQQALGQGPEFLTYFNYEAQPDKSGLPSDRFSAERPEGSISTLTIQRTEQRDSAMYRCASSFRGAGELFFGEGSRLTVL.

The CDR3, as DNA: TGTGCCAGTAGTATTGGGGCAGACTACGAGCAGTACTTC. This translates into CASSIGADYEQYF. This rearrangement joins TRBV19 to TRBJ2-7; D is possibly TRBD1 (5 bases). Germline V lookup: CDR1 LNHDA, CDR2 SQIVND (reference sequence). V was shortened by 3 bases and J by 3 bases, with 9 bases between the two germline ends. The CDR3 totals 13 residues.

This clone was picked up a small number of times. V gene TRBV19 combines with J gene TRBJ2-7; 7 nucleotides align to TRBD1. This CDR3 is built from 15 residues. The ends lost 3 bases at V and 5 bases at J; junction bases unmatched: 10. Germline values: CDR1 LNHDA, CDR2 SQIVND (reference sequence). In DNA, the CDR3 is TGTGCCAGTAGTATTTTAAGCAGGGGGATCCACGAGCAGTACTTC. Protein sequence: CASSILSRGIHEQYF.

The chain combines TRBV5-1 with TRBJ2-1; TRBD2 is a possible D gene (6 bases). V was shortened by 3 bases and J by 7 bases, with 14 bases between the two germline ends. Looked up from germline, CDR1 is SGHRS and CDR2 is YFSETQ. The CDR3 contains 14 residues. The CDR3 region has the DNA TGCGCCAGCAGCTATAGTCACGGAGGGAATGAGCAGTTCTTC. This translates into CASSYSHGGNEQFF. The variable domain in full, completed from reference TRBV5-1 and TRBJ2-1, reads KAGVTQTPRYLIKTRGQQVTLSCSPISGHRSVSWYQQTPGQGLQFLFEYFSETQRNKGNFPGRFSGRQFSNSRSEMNVSTLELGDSALYLCASSYSHGGNEQFFGPGTRLTVL.

This clone was recorded only once. CDR3 amino acids: CASSPDGFVGETQYF. The CDR3 bases are TGTGCCAGCAGCCCCGACGGGTTTGTCGGGGAGACCCAGTACTTC. The rearrangement joins TRBV11-2 to TRBJ2-5, with D unclear. The CDR3 is made up of 15 amino acids. Looked up from germline, CDR1 is SGHAT and CDR2 is FQNNGV. V dropped 5 bases and J dropped 5 bases, with 18 bases sitting between them.